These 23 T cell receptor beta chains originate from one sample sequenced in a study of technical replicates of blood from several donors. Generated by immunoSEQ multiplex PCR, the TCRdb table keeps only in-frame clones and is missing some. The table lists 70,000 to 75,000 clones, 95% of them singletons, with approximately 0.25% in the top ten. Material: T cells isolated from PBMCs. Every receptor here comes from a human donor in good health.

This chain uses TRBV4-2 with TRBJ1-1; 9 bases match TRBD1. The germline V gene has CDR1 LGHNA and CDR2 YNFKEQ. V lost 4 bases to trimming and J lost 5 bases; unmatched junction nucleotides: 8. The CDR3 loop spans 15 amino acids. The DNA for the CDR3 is TGTGCCAGCAGCCCGCCGACAGGGGGTCTAACTGAAGCTTTCTTT. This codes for CASSPPTGGLTEAFF.

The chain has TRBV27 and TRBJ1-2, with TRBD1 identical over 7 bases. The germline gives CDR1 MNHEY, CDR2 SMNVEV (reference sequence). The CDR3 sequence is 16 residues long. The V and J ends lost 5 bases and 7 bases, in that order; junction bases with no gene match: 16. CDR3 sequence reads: CASSPRQGGAPGGYTF. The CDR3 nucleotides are TGTGCCAGCAGTCCCCGACAGGGTGGCGCTCCCGGTGGCTACACCTTC.

The CDR3 region has the DNA TGTGCCAGCAGTGAGTCGCTAGCGGGAGAGCAGTTCTTC. Translating it yields CASSESLAGEQFF. The genes are TRBV6-4 and TRBJ2-1; TRBD2 matches at 9 bases. The ends lost 3 bases at V and 10 bases at J; junction bases unmatched: 4. The CDR3 length is 13 residues. The germline CDR1 and CDR2 sequences are MRHNA and SNTAGT.

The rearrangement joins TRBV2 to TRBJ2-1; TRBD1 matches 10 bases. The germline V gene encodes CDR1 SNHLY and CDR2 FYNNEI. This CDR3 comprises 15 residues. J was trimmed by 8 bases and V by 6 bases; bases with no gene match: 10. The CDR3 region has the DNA TGTGCCAGCAGAGCCGGGACAGGGGACCTCGATGAGCAGTTCTTC. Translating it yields CASRAGTGDLDEQFF.

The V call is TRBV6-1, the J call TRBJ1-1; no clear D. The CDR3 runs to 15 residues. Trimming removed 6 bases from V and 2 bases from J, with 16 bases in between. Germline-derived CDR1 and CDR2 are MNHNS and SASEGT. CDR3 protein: CASRAEQSGNTEAFF. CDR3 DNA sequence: TGTGCCAGCAGGGCGGAGCAAAGCGGAAACACTGAAGCTTTCTTT.

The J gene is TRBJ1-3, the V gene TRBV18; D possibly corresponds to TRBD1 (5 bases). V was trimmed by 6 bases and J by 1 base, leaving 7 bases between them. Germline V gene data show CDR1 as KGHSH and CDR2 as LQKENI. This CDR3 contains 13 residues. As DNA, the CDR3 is TGTGCCAGCTCGACAGATTCTGGAAACACCATATATTTT. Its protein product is CASSTDSGNTIYF.

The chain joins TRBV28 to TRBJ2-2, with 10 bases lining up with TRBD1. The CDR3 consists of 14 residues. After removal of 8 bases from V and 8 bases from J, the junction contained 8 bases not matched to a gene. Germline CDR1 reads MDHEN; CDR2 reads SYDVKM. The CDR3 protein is CASSGQGFLGELFF. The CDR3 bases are TGTGCCAGCTCGGGACAGGGGTTTTTGGGGGAGCTGTTTTTT.

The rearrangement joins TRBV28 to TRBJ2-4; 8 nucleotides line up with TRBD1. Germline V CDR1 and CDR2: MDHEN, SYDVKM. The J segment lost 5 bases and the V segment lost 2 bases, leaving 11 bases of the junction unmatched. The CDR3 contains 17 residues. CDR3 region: CASSLPRDRGGQNIQYF. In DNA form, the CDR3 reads TGTGCCAGCAGTTTACCCCGTGACAGGGGAGGACAAAACATTCAGTACTTC.

The CDR3 DNA reads as TGCAGCGTTCTACTAGCCCTCCCATACAATGAGCAGTTCTTC. Amino acids: CSVLLALPYNEQFF. The J gene is TRBJ2-1, the V gene TRBV29-1, with TRBD2 as a possible D gene (6 bases). Germline CDR1 is SQVTM and CDR2 is ANQGSEA. V was cut by 5 bases and J by 4 bases, with 15 bases left in between. The CDR3 runs to 14 residues.

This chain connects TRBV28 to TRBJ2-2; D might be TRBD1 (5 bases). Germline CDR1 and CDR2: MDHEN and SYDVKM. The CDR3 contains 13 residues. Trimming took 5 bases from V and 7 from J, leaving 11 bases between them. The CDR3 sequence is CASSSGQGGELFF. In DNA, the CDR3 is TGTGCCAGCAGTAGTGGACAAGGCGGGGAGCTGTTTTTT. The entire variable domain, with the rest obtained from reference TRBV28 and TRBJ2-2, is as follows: DVKVTQSSRYLVKRTGEKVFLECVQDMDHENMFWYRQDPGLGLRLIYFSYDVKMKEKGDIPEGYSVSREKKERFSLILESASTNQTSMYLCASSSGQGGELFFGEGSRLTVL.

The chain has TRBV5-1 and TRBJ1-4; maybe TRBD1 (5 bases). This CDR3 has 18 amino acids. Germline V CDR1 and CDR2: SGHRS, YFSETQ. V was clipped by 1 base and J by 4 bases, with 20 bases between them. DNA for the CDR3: TGCGCCAGCAGCTTGTTCTGGCGGGGGGGAGGAAGTAATGAAAAACTGTTTTTT. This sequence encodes CASSLFWRGGGSNEKLFF.

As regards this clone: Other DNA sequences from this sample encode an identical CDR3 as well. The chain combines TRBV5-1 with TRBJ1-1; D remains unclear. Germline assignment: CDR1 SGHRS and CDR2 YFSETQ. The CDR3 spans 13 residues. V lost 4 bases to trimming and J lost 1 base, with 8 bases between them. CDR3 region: CASSLEANTEAFF. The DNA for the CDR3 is TGCGCCAGCAGCCTCGAGGCGAACACTGAAGCTTTCTTT.

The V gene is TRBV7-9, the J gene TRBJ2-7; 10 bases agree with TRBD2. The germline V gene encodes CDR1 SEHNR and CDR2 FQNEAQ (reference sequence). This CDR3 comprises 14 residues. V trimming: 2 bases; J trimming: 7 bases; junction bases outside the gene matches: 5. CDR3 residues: CASSLSGRAWEQYF. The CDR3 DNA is TGTGCCAGCAGCTTAAGCGGGAGGGCGTGGGAGCAGTACTTC.

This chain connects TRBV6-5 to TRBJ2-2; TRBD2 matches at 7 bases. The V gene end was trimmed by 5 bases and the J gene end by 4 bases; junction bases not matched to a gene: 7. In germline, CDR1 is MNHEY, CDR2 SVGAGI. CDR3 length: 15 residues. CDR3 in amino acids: CASSGIGRATGELFF. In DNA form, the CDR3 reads TGTGCCAGCAGTGGAATAGGGAGGGCCACCGGGGAGCTGTTTTTT.

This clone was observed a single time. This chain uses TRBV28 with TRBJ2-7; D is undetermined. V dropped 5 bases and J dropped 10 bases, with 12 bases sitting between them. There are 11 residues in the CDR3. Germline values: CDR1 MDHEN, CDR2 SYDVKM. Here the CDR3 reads CASSVPYNQYF. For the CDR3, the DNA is TGTGCCAGCAGTGTCCCTTACAATCAGTACTTC. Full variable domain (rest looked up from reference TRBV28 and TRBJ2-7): DVKVTQSSRYLVKRTGEKVFLECVQDMDHENMFWYRQDPGLGLRLIYFSYDVKMKEKGDIPEGYSVSREKKERFSLILESASTNQTSMYLCASSVPYNQYFGPGTRLTVT.

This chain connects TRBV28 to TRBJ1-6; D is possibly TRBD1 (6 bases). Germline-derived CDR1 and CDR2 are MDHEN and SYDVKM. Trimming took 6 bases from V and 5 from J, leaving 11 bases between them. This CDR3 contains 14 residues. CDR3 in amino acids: CASRGAGHNSPLHF. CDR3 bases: TGTGCCAGCAGGGGGGCAGGTCATAATTCACCCCTCCACTTT.

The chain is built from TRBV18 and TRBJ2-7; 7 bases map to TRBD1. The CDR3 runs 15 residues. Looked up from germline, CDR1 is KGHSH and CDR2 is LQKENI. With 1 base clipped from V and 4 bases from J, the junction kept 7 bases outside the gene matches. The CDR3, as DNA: TGTGCCAGCTCACCACGAAGGGGGCTCGGGTACGAGCAGTACTTC. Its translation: CASSPRRGLGYEQYF.

CDR3 in DNA: TGTGCCAGCAGTTTAAAGGGACTAGTGATCTACGAGCAGTACTTC. Translation gives CASSLKGLVIYEQYF. The rearrangement links TRBV27 to TRBJ2-7; 8 bases agree with TRBD2. The germline V gene encodes CDR1 MNHEY and CDR2 SMNVEV (reference sequence). The V gene end was trimmed by 2 bases and the J gene end by 3 bases; junction bases not matched to a gene: 6. The CDR3 is made up of 15 amino acids.

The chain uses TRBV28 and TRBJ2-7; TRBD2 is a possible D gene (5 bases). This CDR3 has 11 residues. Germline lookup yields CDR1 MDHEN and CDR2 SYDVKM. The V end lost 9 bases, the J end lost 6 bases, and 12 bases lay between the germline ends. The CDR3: CASHGVREQYF. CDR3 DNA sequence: TGTGCCAGTCACGGGGTCCGCGAGCAGTACTTC.

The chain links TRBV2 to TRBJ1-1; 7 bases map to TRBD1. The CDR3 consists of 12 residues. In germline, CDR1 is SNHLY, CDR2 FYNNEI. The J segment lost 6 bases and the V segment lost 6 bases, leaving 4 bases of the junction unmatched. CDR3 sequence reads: CASRQGPPEAFF. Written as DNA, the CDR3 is TGTGCCAGCAGACAGGGGCCCCCTGAAGCTTTCTTT.

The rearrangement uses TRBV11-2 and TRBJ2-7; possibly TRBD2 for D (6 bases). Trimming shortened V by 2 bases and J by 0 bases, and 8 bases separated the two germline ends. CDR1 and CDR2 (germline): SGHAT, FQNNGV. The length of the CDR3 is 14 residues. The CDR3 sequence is CASSLLALSYEQYF. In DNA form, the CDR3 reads TGTGCCAGCAGCTTACTAGCGCTCTCCTACGAGCAGTACTTC.

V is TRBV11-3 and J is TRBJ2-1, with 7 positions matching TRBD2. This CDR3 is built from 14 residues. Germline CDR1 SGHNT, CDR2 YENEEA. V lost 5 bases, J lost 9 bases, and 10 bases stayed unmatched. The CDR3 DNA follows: TGTGCCAGCAGCCCTAGGGCCGGGGGGAGTGAGCAGTTCTTC. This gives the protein CASSPRAGGSEQFF.

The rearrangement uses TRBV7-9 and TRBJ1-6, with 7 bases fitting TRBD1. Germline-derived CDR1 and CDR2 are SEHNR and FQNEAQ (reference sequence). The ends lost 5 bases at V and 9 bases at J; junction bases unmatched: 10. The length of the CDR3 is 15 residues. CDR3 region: CASSGGTAEVSPLHF. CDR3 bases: TGTGCCAGCAGCGGAGGGACAGCGGAGGTTTCACCCCTCCACTTT.